Listed below are T cell receptor beta chains from one sample, sequenced in a study of shared clonotypes between healthy human individuals. TCRdb keeps only in-frame clones here, not all; method: immunoSEQ multiplex PCR. The sample yields 180,000 or so clones, approximately 95% seen once. Source material: naive CD4+ T cells sorted from blood. The source of these receptors is a woman between 25 and 40 years old in good health. Both conserved end residues are part of each CDR3.

CASRASEGASAEAFF | TRBJ1-1 | TRBV28
CASGTGPPTNEKLFF | TRBJ1-4 | TRBV28
CASSDTSGSAEQFF | TRBJ2-1 | TRBV4-1
CASSSWGASAYGYTF | TRBJ1-2 | TRBV5-8
CASSLERTYEQYF | TRBJ2-7 | TRBV11-3
CASSRQLEQYF | TRBJ2-7 | TRBV6-1
CATSRSGLRLPGTSRELFF | TRBJ2-2 | TRBV15
CASRANEQYF | TRBJ2-7 | TRBV19
CASSEGLFSGNTIYF | TRBJ1-3 | TRBV6-1
CASSLDGHSYEQYF | TRBJ2-7 | TRBV11-2
CASSWDRLNTEAFF | TRBJ1-1 | TRBV5-1
CASSLEAGAYEQYF | . | TRBV7-8
CASSPLLGTVWHEQYF | . | TRBV18
CASTSTGSNSPLHF | TRBJ1-6 | TRBV19
CASRGGGGQTYEQYF | TRBJ2-7 | TRBV2
CASSQDMGTSYEQYF | TRBJ2-7 | TRBV4-2
CASQGGSYEQYF | TRBJ2-7 | TRBV28
CASSAPGTGDEKLFF | TRBJ1-4 | TRBV28
CASRPGGANPYEQYF | . | TRBV28
CASSELQGPYEQYF | TRBJ2-7 | TRBV25-1
CASSWGQVGYEQYF | TRBJ2-7 | TRBV5-1
CASSLGLLSTDTQYF | TRBJ2-3 | TRBV5-6
CASSPGRDTQYF | TRBJ2-3 | TRBV6-5
CASSVATASGGEQFF | TRBJ2-1 | TRBV9
CSVGILAKNIQYF | TRBJ2-4 | TRBV29-1
CASSPHGTEAFF | TRBJ1-1 | TRBV18
CAWSLFTGGELFF | TRBJ2-2 | TRBV30
CASSLTRDYGYTF | TRBJ1-2 | TRBV28
CATSRDPNSGGYTF | TRBJ1-2 | TRBV15
CAISESKGWNSPLHF | TRBJ1-6 | TRBV10-3
CSGQQGTMNTEAFF | TRBJ1-1 | TRBV29-1
CAISPGTVTEAFF | TRBJ1-1 | TRBV10-3
CASSPAPGFDGYTF | TRBJ1-2 | TRBV28
CASSLGGGRSGYTF | TRBJ1-2 | TRBV27
CASSQMTGNTEAFF | TRBJ1-1 | TRBV6-1
CASSQDRDDQPQHF | TRBJ1-5 | TRBV28
CATGGPSVEKLFF | TRBJ1-4 | TRBV10-3
CASSLYRGESYTF | TRBJ1-2 | TRBV5-6
CASSLEGGFTEAFF | TRBJ1-1 | TRBV5-1
CASCAIGGGELFF | TRBJ2-2 | TRBV19
CASSEDRGYGYTF | TRBJ1-2 | TRBV6-1
CASSTDSVKGSYEQYF | TRBJ2-7 | TRBV19
CASVGNTEAFF | TRBJ1-1 | TRBV6-6
CASSMTSPIYEQYF | TRBJ2-7 | TRBV27
CASSDSPGRDYEQYF | TRBJ2-7 | TRBV9
CASSLVAGGTYEQYF | TRBJ2-7 | TRBV5-1
CASSGSGRNYEQYF | . | TRBV25-1
CASSQYSGQINEKLFF | TRBJ1-4 | TRBV4-2
CSAGRGQAYEQYF | TRBJ2-7 | TRBV29-1
CASGETGVRGYGYTF | TRBJ1-2 | TRBV2
CASSQRGAGVTYEQYF | TRBJ2-7 | TRBV14
CASKTSSGNTIYF | TRBJ1-3 | TRBV19
CASNPHGLPYEQYF | TRBJ2-7 | TRBV28